What follows is one TCR beta chain and its context. The germline V gene has CDR1 SEHNR and CDR2 FQNEAQ (reference sequence). The CDR3 consists of 14 residues. V was trimmed by 5 bases and J by 5 bases, leaving 12 bases between them. The sample belongs to a study of blood T cell repertoires in COVID-19. For the study at large: From T cells, B-cell-depleted T cells, or PBMCs came the material, which was cDNA or gDNA.

Produced via immunoSEQ multiplex PCR; TCRdb's table is partial and in-frame only. The top ten hold 1.5% of the sample, which has approximately 200,000 clones, about 86% seen once. The sequencing input was peripheral blood. V usage is TRBV7-9 and J usage is TRBJ2-2, with D maybe TRBD2 (5 bases). The clonotype was recovered from a man younger than 35 with active or convalescent COVID-19. The CDR3 sequence is CASSPWTVTGELFF. The CDR3 coding sequence is TGTGCCAGCAGCCCCTGGACTGTTACCGGGGAGCTGTTTTTT.